The present entry profiles one T cell receptor (beta chain) with its context. Its matching antigen is unknown. These data are taken from a study of a mutant IDH1 vaccine in newly diagnosed glioma. Time point denoted: week 23, last vaccination. In the vaccine, a single dose held 300 ug of the mutant IDH1 20-mer peptide, along with topical imiquimod. This CDR3 has 13 amino acids. V dropped 6 bases and J dropped 7 bases, with 13 bases sitting between them. CDR1 is SGHTA, CDR2 FQGNSA, per germline. Some clones are missing from TCRdb's copy, which holds only in-frame ones; the method was immunoSEQ multiplex PCR. This table has tens of thousands of clones, 75% to 85% appearing once.

The clonotype comes from a man between 40 and 49 years old with glioma. The V and J genes are TRBV7-2 and TRBJ1-5; D perhaps matches TRBD1 (5 bases). This sample comprised PBMCs, obtained from a glioma patient whose treatment included an IDH1 peptide vaccine. CDR3 residues: CASSSRVGQPQHF. Written as DNA, the CDR3 is TGTGCCAGCAGTAGCAGGGTAGGCCAGCCCCAGCATTTT.